The 22 T cell receptor beta chains below come from one sample, sequenced in a study of T-cell memory formation after mild COVID-19. TCRdb independently ran MiXCR on the 5' RACE reads; one entry per CDR3 protein. The sample has 190,000 or so distinct CDR3 sequences; roughly a fifth are singletons. Sequencing input: PBMCs or a T cell subset sorted from them (not recorded which). The receptors come from an adult woman who had mild COVID-19 (a few samples of this study predate the infection). Cell type and time point are not known.

This clonotype was detected a few times. The chain uses TRBV11-3 and TRBJ2-2; D possibly corresponds to TRBD1 (6 bases). The CDR3 covers 17 residues. CDR1 is SGHNT and CDR2 is YENEEA in the germline V gene. Trimming removed 5 bases from V and 4 bases from J, with 20 bases in between. CDR3 sequence reads: CASSTPPTGIGTGELFF. CDR3 sequence (DNA): TGTGCCAGCAGCACACCCCCAACAGGGATAGGCACCGGGGAGCTGTTTTTT. Drawing the rest from reference TRBV11-3 and TRBJ2-2, the complete variable domain is EAGVVQSPRYKIIEKKQPVAFWCNPISGHNTLYWYLQNLGQGPELLIRYENEEAVDDSQLPKDRFSAERLKGVDSTLKIQPAELGDSAVYLCASSTPPTGIGTGELFFGEGSRLTVL.

The rearrangement links TRBV6-6 to TRBJ1-1; possibly TRBD1 for D (6 bases). CDR1 and CDR2 (germline): MNHNY, SVGAGI (reference sequence). CDR3 length equals 13 residues. The ends were cut back, 0 bases at V and 10 bases at J, with 12 bases in the middle. CDR3 sequence reads: CASSYSGGGGAFF. DNA of the CDR3: TGTGCCAGCAGTTACTCGGGGGGAGGGGGAGCTTTCTTT.

The chain couples TRBV6-5 to TRBJ1-1; weak D call: TRBD1 (5 bases). Germline V CDR1 and CDR2: MNHEY, SVGAGI. Trimming left V 2 bases short and J 7 bases short, with 8 bases between. CDR3 length equals 12 residues. The DNA for the CDR3 is TGTGCCAGCAGTTACAGGGGCCATGAAGCTTTCTTT. Protein product: CASSYRGHEAFF.

The chain uses TRBV4-1 and TRBJ2-7; the D is unclear. V gave up 3 bases and J gave up 2 bases, with 26 bases separating them. In germline, CDR1 is MGHRA, CDR2 YSYEKL. This CDR3 has 19 residues. CDR3 DNA sequence: TGCGCCAGCAGCCACCTGCAGATAAACTACGAGCCCCGAACCTACGAGCAGTACTTC. It is translated as CASSHLQINYEPRTYEQYF.

The V gene is TRBV7-9, the J gene TRBJ1-2; TRBD1 matches at 7 bases. There are 18 residues in the CDR3. Germline-derived CDR1 and CDR2 are SEHNR and FQNEAQ (reference sequence). J lost 7 bases, V lost 1 base, and 18 bases had no gene match. The CDR3 DNA sequence: TGTGCCAGCAGCTTAGTGATGGGGACAGCCCCTAGGGGGACTGGCTACACCTTC. Protein product: CASSLVMGTAPRGTGYTF.

The chain joins TRBV7-3 to TRBJ2-1; the match to TRBD2 covers 10 bases. The CDR3 spans 15 residues. The germline CDR1 and CDR2 sequences are SGHTA and FQGTGA. V shed 0 bases, J shed 4 bases, and the junction held 0 bases outside the gene matches. CDR3 bases: TGTGCCAGCAGCTTAACTAGCGGGAGGTACAATGAGCAGTTCTTC. Translation gives CASSLTSGRYNEQFF.

The rearrangement joins TRBV7-9 to TRBJ2-4; 8 nucleotides align to TRBD1. Germline loops: CDR1 SEHNR, CDR2 FQNEAQ (reference sequence). The CDR3 loop spans 14 amino acids. Trimming cost V 1 base and J 8 bases; bases outside gene matches: 4. CDR3 amino acids: CASSLGTDRDIQYF. CDR3 DNA sequence: TGTGCCAGCAGCTTAGGAACGGACAGGGACATTCAGTACTTC.

There are a few counts of this clonotype. J is TRBJ1-2 and V is TRBV5-1, with D unclear. Trimming cost V 0 bases and J 7 bases, with 13 bases left between them. Per the germline V gene, CDR1 is SGHRS and CDR2 is YFSETQ. The CDR3 has 14 amino acids. The CDR3 protein is CASSLVTRKTGYTF. CDR3 nucleotide sequence: TGCGCCAGCAGCTTGGTAACACGGAAGACTGGCTACACCTTC. Full variable domain (missing parts from reference TRBV5-1 and TRBJ1-2): KAGVTQTPRYLIKTRGQQVTLSCSPISGHRSVSWYQQTPGQGLQFLFEYFSETQRNKGNFPGRFSGRQFSNSRSEMNVSTLELGDSALYLCASSLVTRKTGYTFGSGTRLTVV.

The chain recombines TRBV3-1 with TRBJ2-5; D remains unclear. Germline V CDR1 and CDR2: LGHDT, YNNKEL (reference sequence). This CDR3 is built from 17 residues. V shed 3 bases and J shed 0 bases, with 17 bases lying between them. This chain's CDR3 is CASSQVFGSGHQETQYF. In nucleotides, the CDR3 is TGTGCCAGCAGCCAGGTCTTTGGGTCGGGCCACCAAGAGACCCAGTACTTC.

The rearrangement uses TRBV29-1 and TRBJ2-5, with 7 bases lining up with TRBD1. The CDR3 has 14 residues. Trimming at V came to 3 bases and at J to 5 bases, leaving 9 bases not matched to a gene. Germline CDR1 reads SQVTM; CDR2 reads ANQGSEA. The CDR3 loop reads CSVETGWGRETQYF. CDR3 bases: TGCAGCGTTGAGACAGGGTGGGGTCGGGAGACCCAGTACTTC.

Only a few counts were recorded for this clonotype. The chain combines TRBV5-1 with TRBJ2-1, with a weak D call TRBD2 (6 bases). The CDR3 has 13 amino acids. CDR1 and CDR2 (germline): SGHRS, YFSETQ. V was pared by 9 bases and J by 0 bases, with 10 bases between. The CDR3 DNA sequence: TGCGCCACTAGCGAGGGCTCCTACAATGAGCAGTTCTTC. Translation gives CATSEGSYNEQFF.

V and J are TRBV2 and TRBJ2-7; D not resolved. V was shortened by 6 bases and J by 2 bases, with 8 bases between the two germline ends. The CDR3 is 12 residues long. The germline V gene has CDR1 SNHLY and CDR2 FYNNEI. The CDR3 loop reads CASRGLTYEQYF. In DNA form, the CDR3 reads TGTGCCAGCAGGGGCCTCACCTACGAGCAGTACTTC.

This clonotype was counted only a few times. CDR3 protein: CASSQVQGLRHEQYF. The CDR3 nucleotides read TGTGCCAGCAGCCAGGTCCAGGGACTGCGCCACGAGCAGTACTTC. The V and J genes are TRBV4-2 and TRBJ2-7, with D tentatively TRBD2 (6 bases). This CDR3 is built from 15 residues. Trimming took off 3 bases at V and 5 bases at J, with 17 bases between the two ends. Germline-derived CDR1 and CDR2 are LGHNA and YNFKEQ.

The gene calls are TRBV30 and TRBJ2-3; D uncertain. Per germline, CDR1 GTSNPN and CDR2 SVGIG (reference sequence). The germline V and J ends were trimmed by 4 bases and 0 bases, with 5 bases remaining between them. The CDR3 sequence is 12 residues long. The CDR3 is CAWTASTDTQYF. For the CDR3, the DNA is TGTGCCTGGACAGCTAGCACAGATACGCAGTATTTT.

This clonotype was counted a few times. CDR3 sequence: CASSEEQDRGKVYEQYF. The CDR3 nucleotides read TGTGCCAGCAGTGAAGAGCAGGACAGGGGTAAAGTCTACGAGCAGTACTTC. This chain joins TRBV2 and TRBJ2-7, with TRBD1 identical over 9 bases. This CDR3 contains 17 residues. From germline, CDR1 is SNHLY and CDR2 FYNNEI. V was pared by 1 base and J by 3 bases, with 10 bases of the junction left unmatched.

The gene calls are TRBV2 and TRBJ2-1; D might be TRBD2 (5 bases). The CDR3 consists of 14 residues. The germline V gene encodes CDR1 SNHLY and CDR2 FYNNEI. V lost 6 bases, J lost 3 bases, and 12 bases lay in between. The CDR3 loop is CASRTRTGYNEQFF. In nucleotides, the CDR3 is TGTGCCAGCAGAACCCGGACTGGCTACAATGAGCAGTTCTTC.

The table lists this clonotype with many counts. The chain has TRBV6-5 and TRBJ2-3, with D tentatively TRBD2 (5 bases). The CDR3 has 15 amino acids. V shed 2 bases and J shed 4 bases, with 13 bases lying between them. CDR1 is MNHEY, CDR2 SVGAGI, per germline. DNA of the CDR3: TGTGCCAGCAGTTACCCCCGGAGCGGCGCAGATACGCAGTATTTT. This translates into CASSYPRSGADTQYF.

This clonotype was observed a few times. The V gene is TRBV7-9, the J gene TRBJ1-5; no clear D gene. The CDR3 loop spans 15 amino acids. Germline V gene lookup returns CDR1 SEHNR and CDR2 FQNEAQ (reference sequence). The ends were cut back, 1 base at V and 6 bases at J, with 13 bases in the middle. The CDR3 nucleotides are TGTGCCAGCAGCTTAGGTCAAAGGTTCGGTCAGCCCCAGCATTTT. It specifies CASSLGQRFGQPQHF.

This clonotype was observed a few times. The CDR3 DNA follows: TGTGCCACCAGCACTCGGGACAGACCCTACAATGAGCAGTTCTTC. Translation gives CATSTRDRPYNEQFF. This chain joins TRBV15 and TRBJ2-1; 7 positions match TRBD1. V was clipped by 4 bases and J by 2 bases; unmatched bases: 5. This CDR3 comprises 15 residues. Germline V CDR1 and CDR2: LNHNV, YYDKDF (reference sequence).

V and J are TRBV15 and TRBJ1-1; weak D call: TRBD1 (6 bases). CDR3 size: 13 residues. V dropped 6 bases and J dropped 2 bases, with 10 bases sitting between them. Germline V lookup: CDR1 LNHNV, CDR2 YYDKDF (reference sequence). The CDR3 reads CATREGGNTEAFF. CDR3 nucleotide sequence: TGTGCCACCAGAGAGGGGGGAAACACTGAAGCTTTCTTT. Together with reference TRBV15 and TRBJ1-1, the CDR3 gives the full variable domain: DAMVIQNPRYQVTQFGKPVTLSCSQTLNHNVMYWYQQKSSQAPKLLFHYYDKDFNNEADTPDNFQSRRPNTSFCFLDIRSPGLGDTAMYLCATREGGNTEAFFGQGTRLTVV.

The CDR3 region is CASSQTRDYTGELFF. Written as DNA, the CDR3 is TGCGCCAGCAGCCAAACCCGGGACTACACCGGGGAGCTGTTTTTT. The rearrangement uses TRBV4-1 and TRBJ2-2; possibly TRBD2 for D (6 bases). This CDR3 is 15 amino acids long. From germline, CDR1 is MGHRA and CDR2 YSYEKL. V lost 2 bases to trimming and J lost 3 bases, with 10 bases between them.

The table lists this clonotype with a count of one. The V gene is TRBV5-6, the J gene TRBJ2-1; TRBD1 agrees at 7 bases. The CDR3 has 13 residues. Per germline, CDR1 SGHDT and CDR2 YYEEEE. With V trimmed by 4 bases and J by 8 bases, 6 bases remained unmatched. The CDR3 region has the DNA TGTGCCAGCAGCCCGGACAGGTTAGATGAGCAGTTCTTC. It yields the protein CASSPDRLDEQFF.